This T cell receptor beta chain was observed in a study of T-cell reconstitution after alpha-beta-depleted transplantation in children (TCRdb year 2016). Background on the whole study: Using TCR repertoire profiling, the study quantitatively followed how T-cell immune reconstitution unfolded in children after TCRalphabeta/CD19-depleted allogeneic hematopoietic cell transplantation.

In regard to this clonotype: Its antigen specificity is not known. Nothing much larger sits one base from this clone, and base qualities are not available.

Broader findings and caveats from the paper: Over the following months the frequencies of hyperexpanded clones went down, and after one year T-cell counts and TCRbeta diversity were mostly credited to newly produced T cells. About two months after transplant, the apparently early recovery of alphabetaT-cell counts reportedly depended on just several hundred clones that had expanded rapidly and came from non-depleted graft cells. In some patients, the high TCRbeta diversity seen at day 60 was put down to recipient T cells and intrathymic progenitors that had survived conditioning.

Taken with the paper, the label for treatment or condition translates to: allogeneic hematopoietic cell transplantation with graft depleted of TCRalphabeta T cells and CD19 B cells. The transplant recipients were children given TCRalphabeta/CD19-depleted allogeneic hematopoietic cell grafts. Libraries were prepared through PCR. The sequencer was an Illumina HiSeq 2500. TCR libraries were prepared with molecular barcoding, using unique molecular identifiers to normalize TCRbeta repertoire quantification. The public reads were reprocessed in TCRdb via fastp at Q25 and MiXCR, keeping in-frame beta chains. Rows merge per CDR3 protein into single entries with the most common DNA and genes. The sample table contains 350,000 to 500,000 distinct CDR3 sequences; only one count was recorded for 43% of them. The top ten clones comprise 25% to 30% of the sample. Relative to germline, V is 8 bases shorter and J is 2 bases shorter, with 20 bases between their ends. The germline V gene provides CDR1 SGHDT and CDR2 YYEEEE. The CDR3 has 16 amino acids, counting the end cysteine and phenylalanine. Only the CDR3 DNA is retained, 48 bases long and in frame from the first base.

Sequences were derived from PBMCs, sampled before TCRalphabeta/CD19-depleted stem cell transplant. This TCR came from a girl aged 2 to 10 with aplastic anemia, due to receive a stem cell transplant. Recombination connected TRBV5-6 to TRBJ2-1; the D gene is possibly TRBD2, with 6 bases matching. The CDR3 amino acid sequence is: CARSPGLTWAYNEQFF. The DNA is TGTGCCAGGAGCCCGGGACTTACCTGGGCCTACAATGAGCAGTTCTTC.